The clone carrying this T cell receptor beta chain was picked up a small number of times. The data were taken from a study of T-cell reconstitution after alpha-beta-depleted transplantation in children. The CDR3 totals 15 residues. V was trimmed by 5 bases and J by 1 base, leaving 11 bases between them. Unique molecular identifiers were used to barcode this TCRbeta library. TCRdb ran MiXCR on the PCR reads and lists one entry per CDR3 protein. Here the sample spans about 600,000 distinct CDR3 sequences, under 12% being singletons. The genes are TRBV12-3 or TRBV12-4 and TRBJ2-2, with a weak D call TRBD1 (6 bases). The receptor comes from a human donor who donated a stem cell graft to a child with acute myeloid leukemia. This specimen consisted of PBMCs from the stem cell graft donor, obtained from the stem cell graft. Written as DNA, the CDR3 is TGTGCCAGCAGTCCCAGGACAGTGAACACCGGGGAGCTGTTTTTT. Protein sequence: CASSPRTVNTGELFF.